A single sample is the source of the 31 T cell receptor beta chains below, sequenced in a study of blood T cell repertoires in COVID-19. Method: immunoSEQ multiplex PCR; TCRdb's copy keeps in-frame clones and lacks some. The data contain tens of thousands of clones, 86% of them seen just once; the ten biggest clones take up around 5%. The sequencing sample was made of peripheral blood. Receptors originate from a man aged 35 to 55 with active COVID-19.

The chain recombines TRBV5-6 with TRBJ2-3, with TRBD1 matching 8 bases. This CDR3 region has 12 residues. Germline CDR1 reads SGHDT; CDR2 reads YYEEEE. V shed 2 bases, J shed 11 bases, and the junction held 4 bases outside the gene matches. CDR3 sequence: CASSFSGTGQYF. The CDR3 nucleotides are TGTGCCAGCAGCTTCTCCGGGACAGGGCAGTATTTT.

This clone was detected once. CDR3 sequence reads: CASRNRELHDTIYF. The CDR3 nucleotides are TGTGCCAGCAGGAATCGCGAGCTCCATGACACCATATATTTT. This chain joins TRBV11-1 and TRBJ1-3; D is unclear. The CDR3 has 14 amino acids. V gave up 6 bases and J gave up 8 bases, with 17 bases separating them. Germline V CDR1 and CDR2: SGHAT, FQDESV (reference sequence).

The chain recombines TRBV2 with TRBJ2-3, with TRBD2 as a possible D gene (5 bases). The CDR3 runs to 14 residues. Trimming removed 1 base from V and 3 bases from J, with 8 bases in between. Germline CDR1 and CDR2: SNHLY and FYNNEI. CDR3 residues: CASSEVDLTDTQYF. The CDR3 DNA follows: TGTGCCAGCAGTGAAGTGGACTTAACAGATACGCAGTATTTT.

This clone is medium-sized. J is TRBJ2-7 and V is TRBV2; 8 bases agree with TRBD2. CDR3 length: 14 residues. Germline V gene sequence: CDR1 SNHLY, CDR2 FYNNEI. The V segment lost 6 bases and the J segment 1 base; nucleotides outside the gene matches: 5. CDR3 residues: CASSSGSLSYEQYF. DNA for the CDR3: TGTGCCAGCAGCAGCGGGAGTTTGTCCTACGAGCAGTACTTC.

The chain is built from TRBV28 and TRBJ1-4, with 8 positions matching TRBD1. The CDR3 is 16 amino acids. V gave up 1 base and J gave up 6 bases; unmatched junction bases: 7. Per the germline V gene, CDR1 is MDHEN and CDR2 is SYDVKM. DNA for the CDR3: TGTGCCAGCAGTTTATCACTGTCAGGGGGCGATGAAAAACTGTTTTTT. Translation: CASSLSLSGGDEKLFF.

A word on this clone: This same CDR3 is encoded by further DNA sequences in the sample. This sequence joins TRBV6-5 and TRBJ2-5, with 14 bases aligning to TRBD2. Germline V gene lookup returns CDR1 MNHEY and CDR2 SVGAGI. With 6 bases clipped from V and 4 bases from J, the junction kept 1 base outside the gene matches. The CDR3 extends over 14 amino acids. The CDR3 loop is CASRGLAGVETQYF. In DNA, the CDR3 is TGTGCCAGCAGGGGACTAGCGGGGGTAGAGACCCAGTACTTC.

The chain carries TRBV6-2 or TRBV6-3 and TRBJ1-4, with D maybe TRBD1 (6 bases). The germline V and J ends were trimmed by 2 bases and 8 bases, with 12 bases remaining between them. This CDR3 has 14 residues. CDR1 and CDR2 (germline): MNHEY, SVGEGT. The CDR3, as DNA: TGTGCCAGCAGTTACAGGGGGGGTGGAGAAAAACTGTTTTTT. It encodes CASSYRGGGEKLFF.

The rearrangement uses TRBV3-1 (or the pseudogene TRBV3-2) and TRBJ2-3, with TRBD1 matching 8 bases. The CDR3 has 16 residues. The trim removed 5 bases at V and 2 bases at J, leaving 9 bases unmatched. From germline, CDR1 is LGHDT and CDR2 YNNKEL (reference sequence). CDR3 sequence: CASSFRTGSYTDTQYF. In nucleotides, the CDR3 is TGTGCCAGCAGCTTTCGGACAGGGTCATACACAGATACGCAGTATTTT.

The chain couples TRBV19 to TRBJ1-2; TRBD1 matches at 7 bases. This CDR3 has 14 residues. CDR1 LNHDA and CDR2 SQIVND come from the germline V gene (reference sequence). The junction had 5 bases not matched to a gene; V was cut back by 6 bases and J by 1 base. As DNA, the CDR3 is TGTGCCAGTAGATTGCAGGGGGATAACTATGGCTACACCTTC. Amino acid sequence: CASRLQGDNYGYTF.

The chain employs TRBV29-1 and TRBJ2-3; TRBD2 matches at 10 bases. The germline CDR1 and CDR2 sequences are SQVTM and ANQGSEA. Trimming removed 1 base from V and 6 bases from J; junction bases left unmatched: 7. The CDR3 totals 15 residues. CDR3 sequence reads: CSVEGLAGTRDTQYF. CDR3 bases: TGCAGCGTTGAAGGACTAGCGGGCACTCGGGATACGCAGTATTTT.

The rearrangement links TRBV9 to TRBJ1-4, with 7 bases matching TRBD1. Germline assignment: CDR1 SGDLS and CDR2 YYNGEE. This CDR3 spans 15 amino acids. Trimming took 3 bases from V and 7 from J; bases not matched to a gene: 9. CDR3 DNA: TGTGCCAGCAGCGATCGACAGGGAAATCCTGAAAAACTGTTTTTT. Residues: CASSDRQGNPEKLFF.

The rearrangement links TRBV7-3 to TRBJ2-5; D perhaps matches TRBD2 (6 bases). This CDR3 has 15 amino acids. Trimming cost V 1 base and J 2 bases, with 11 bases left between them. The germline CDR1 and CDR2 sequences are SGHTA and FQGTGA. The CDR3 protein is CASSLMAGLQETQYF. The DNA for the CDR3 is TGTGCCAGCAGCTTAATGGCGGGACTTCAAGAGACCCAGTACTTC. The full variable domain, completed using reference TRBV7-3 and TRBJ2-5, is GAGVSQTPSNKVTEKGKYVELRCDPISGHTALYWYRQSLGQGPEFLIYFQGTGAADDSGLPNDRFFAVRPEGSVSTLKIQRTERGDSAVYLCASSLMAGLQETQYFGPGTRLLVL.

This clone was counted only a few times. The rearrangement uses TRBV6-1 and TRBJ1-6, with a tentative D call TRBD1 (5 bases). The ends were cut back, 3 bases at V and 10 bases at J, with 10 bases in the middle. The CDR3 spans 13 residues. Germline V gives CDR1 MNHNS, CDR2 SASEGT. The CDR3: CASSDTRVSPLHF. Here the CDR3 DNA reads TGTGCCAGCAGTGATACCAGGGTCTCACCCCTCCACTTT.

The CDR3 nucleotides read TGTGCCAGCAGCTTAGCGAGGGGGAGGGGAAAAAACATTCAGTACTTC. Its translation: CASSLARGRGKNIQYF. The chain carries TRBV7-2 and TRBJ2-4; possibly TRBD2 for D (7 bases). The V gene's germline CDR1 is SGHTA and CDR2 FQGNSA. The CDR3 loop spans 16 amino acids. Trimming pared 0 bases from V and 4 bases from J, leaving 13 bases between.

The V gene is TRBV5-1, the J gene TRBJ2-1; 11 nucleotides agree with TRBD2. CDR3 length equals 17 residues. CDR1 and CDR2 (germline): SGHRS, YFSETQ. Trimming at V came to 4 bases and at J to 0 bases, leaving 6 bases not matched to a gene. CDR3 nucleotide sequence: TGCGCCAGCAGCCCAGGGACTAGCGGATACTCCTACAATGAGCAGTTCTTC. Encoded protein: CASSPGTSGYSYNEQFF.

CDR3 loop: CASDSGWGQYF. In DNA form, the CDR3 reads TGTGCCAGCGACAGTGGGTGGGGGCAGTACTTC. The chain links TRBV2 to TRBJ2-7; D perhaps matches TRBD1 (5 bases). The CDR3 runs 11 residues. V shed 8 bases and J shed 9 bases, with 14 bases lying between them. In germline, CDR1 is SNHLY, CDR2 FYNNEI.

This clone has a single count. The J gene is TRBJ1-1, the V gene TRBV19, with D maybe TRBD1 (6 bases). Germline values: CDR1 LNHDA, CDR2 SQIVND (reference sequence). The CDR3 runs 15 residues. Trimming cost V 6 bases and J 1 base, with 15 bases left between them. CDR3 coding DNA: TGTGCCAGTAGACCCCAACAGGGACGGAACACTGAAGCTTTCTTT. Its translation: CASRPQQGRNTEAFF. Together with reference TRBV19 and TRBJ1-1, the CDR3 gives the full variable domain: DGGITQSPKYLFRKEGQNVTLSCEQNLNHDAMYWYRQDPGQGLRLIYYSQIVNDFQKGDIAEGYSVSREKKESFPLTVTSAQKNPTAFYLCASRPQQGRNTEAFFGQGTRLTVV.

CDR3 in DNA: TGTGCCAGCAGCTTAGTAGGGAGCGGGGAGCTGTTTTTT. This gives the protein CASSLVGSGELFF. The rearrangement uses TRBV7-9 and TRBJ2-2; possible D gene TRBD2, 5 bases. The CDR3 is made up of 13 amino acids. Germline values: CDR1 SEHNR, CDR2 FQNEAQ (reference sequence). Trimming took off 1 base at V and 7 bases at J, with 7 bases between the two ends.

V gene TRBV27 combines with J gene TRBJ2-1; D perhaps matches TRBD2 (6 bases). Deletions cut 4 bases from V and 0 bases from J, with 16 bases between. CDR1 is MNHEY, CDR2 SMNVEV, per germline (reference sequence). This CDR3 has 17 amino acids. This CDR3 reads CASSSYPLAISYNEQFF. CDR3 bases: TGTGCCAGCAGTTCCTACCCTCTAGCGATCTCCTACAATGAGCAGTTCTTC.

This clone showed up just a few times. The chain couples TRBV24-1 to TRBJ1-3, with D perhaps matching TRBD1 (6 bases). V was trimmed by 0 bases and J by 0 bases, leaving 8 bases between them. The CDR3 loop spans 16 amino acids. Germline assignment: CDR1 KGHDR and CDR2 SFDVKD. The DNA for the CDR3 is TGTGCCACCAGTGATTTGGGACAGAGCTCTGGAAACACCATATATTTT. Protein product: CATSDLGQSSGNTIYF.

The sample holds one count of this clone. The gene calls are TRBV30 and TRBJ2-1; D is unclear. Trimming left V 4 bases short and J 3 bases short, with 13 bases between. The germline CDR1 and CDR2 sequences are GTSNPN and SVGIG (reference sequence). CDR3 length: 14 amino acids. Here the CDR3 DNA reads TGTGCCTGGATGGGCCAGCATTACTACAATGAGCAGTTCTTC. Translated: CAWMGQHYYNEQFF.

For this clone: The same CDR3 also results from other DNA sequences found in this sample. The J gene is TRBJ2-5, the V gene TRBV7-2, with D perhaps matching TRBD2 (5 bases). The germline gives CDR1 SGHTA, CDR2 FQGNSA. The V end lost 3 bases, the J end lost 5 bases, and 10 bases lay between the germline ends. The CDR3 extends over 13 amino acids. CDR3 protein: CASSFAGEETQYF. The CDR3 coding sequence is TGTGCCAGCAGCTTTGCCGGGGAGGAGACCCAGTACTTC. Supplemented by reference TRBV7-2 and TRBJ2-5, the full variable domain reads GAGVSQSPSNKVTEKGKDVELRCDPISGHTALYWYRQSLGQGLEFLIYFQGNSAPDKSGLPSDRFSAERTGGSVSTLTIQRTQQEDSAVYLCASSFAGEETQYFGPGTRLLVL.

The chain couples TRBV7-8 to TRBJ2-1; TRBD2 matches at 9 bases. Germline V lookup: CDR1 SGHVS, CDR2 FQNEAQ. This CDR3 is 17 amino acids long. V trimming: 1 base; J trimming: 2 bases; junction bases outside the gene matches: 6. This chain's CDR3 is CASSLVRPSGAYNEQFF. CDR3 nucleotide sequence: TGTGCCAGCAGCTTAGTACGGCCTAGCGGGGCCTACAATGAGCAGTTCTTC.

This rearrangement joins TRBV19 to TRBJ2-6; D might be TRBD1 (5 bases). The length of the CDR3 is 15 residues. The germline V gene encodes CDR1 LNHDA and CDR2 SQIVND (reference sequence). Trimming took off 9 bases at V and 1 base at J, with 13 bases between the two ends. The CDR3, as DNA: TGTGCCAGCGACAGAGGTTCTTCTGGGGCCAACGTCCTGACTTTC. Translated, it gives CASDRGSSGANVLTF.

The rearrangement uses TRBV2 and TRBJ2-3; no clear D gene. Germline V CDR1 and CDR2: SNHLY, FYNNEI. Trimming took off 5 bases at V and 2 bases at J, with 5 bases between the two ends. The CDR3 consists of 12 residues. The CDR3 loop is CASSPYTDTQYF. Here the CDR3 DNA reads TGTGCCAGCAGTCCGTACACAGATACGCAGTATTTT.

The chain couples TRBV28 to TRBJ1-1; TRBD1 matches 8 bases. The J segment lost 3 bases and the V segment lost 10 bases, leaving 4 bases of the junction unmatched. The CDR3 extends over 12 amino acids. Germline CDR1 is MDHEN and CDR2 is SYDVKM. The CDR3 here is CATYRGYTEAFF. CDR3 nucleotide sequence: TGTGCCACGTACAGGGGGTACACTGAAGCTTTCTTT.

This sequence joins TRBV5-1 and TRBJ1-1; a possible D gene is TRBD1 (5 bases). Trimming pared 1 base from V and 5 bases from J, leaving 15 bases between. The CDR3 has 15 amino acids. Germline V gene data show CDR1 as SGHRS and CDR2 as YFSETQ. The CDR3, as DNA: TGCGCCAGCAGCTTGTACCCGGGGCGGGAAACTGAAGCTTTCTTT. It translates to CASSLYPGRETEAFF.

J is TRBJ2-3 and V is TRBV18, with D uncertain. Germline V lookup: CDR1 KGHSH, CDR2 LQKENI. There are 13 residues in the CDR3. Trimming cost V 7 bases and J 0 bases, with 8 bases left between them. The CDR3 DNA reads TGTGCCAGCTTGAAGCTAAGCACAGATACGCAGTATTTT. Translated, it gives CASLKLSTDTQYF.

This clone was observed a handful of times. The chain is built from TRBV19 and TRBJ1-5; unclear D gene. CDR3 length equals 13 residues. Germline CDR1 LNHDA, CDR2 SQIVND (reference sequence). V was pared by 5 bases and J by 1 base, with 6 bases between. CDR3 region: CASSEQSNQPQHF. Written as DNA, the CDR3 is TGTGCCAGTAGTGAACAGAGCAATCAGCCCCAGCATTTT. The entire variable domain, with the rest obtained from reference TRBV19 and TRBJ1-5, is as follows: DGGITQSPKYLFRKEGQNVTLSCEQNLNHDAMYWYRQDPGQGLRLIYYSQIVNDFQKGDIAEGYSVSREKKESFPLTVTSAQKNPTAFYLCASSEQSNQPQHFGDGTRLSIL.

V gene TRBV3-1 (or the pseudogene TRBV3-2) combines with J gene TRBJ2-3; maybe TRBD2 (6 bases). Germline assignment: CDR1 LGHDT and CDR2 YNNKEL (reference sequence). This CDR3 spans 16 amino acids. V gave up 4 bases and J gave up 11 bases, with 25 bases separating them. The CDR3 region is CASSPLLSAGAQLQYF. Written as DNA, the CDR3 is TGTGCCAGCAGCCCCCTCCTCTCAGCGGGCGCCCAGTTGCAGTATTTT.

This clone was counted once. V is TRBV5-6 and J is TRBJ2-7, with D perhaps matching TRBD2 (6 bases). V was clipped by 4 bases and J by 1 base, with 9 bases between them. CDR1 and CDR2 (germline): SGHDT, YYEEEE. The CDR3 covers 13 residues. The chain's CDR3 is CASSPTSSYEQYF. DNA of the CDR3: TGTGCCAGCAGCCCGACTAGTTCCTACGAGCAGTACTTC. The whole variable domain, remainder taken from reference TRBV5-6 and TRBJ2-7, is DAGVTQSPTHLIKTRGQQVTLRCSPKSGHDTVSWYQQALGQGPQFIFQYYEEEERQRGNFPDRFSGHQFPNYSSELNVNALLLGDSALYLCASSPTSSYEQYFGPGTRLTVT.